The next 29 T cell receptor beta chains were all read from a single sample in a study of blood T cell repertoires in COVID-19. Libraries were prepared by immunoSEQ multiplex PCR; TCRdb keeps only in-frame clonotypes and omits some of them. The table records about 55,000 clones, around 83% of them present only once. The sample taken for sequencing was peripheral blood. Source of these receptors: a human donor in a cohort sampled during active COVID-19.

V is TRBV25-1 and J is TRBJ2-2, with TRBD1 identical over 10 bases. There are 14 residues in the CDR3. In germline, CDR1 is MGHDK, CDR2 SYGVNS. V lost 6 bases and J lost 5; bases outside the gene matches: 3. CDR3 sequence: CASRGTGETGELFF. The DNA of the CDR3 is TGTGCCAGCAGGGGGACAGGGGAAACCGGGGAGCTGTTTTTT.

The rearrangement joins TRBV5-8 to TRBJ1-5; TRBD1 matches at 9 bases. Trimming cost V 4 bases and J 3 bases; bases outside gene matches: 8. Germline values: CDR1 SGHTS, CDR2 YDEGEE. The CDR3 sequence is 16 residues long. The CDR3 DNA follows: TGTGCCAGCAGCGGGGGGACAGGGACGTTCAATCAGCCCCAGCATTTT. It translates to CASSGGTGTFNQPQHF.

This chain uses TRBV28 with TRBJ1-4; D is unresolved. Trimming cost V 4 bases and J 6 bases, with 9 bases left between them. CDR1 and CDR2 from the germline V gene are MDHEN and SYDVKM. There are 13 residues in the CDR3. DNA for the CDR3: TGTGCCAGCAGTTCCCTCTCGGATGAAAAACTGTTTTTT. Its protein product is CASSSLSDEKLFF.

The chain is built from TRBV25-1 and TRBJ1-1; 9 nucleotides agree with TRBD1. The germline gives CDR1 MGHDK, CDR2 SYGVNS. The CDR3 extends over 15 amino acids. The ends lost 6 bases at V and 12 bases at J; junction bases unmatched: 17. The CDR3 loop is CASRHYRGRIGEPFF. CDR3 nucleotides: TGTGCCAGCAGGCACTACAGGGGGCGCATCGGAGAACCTTTCTTT.

This chain joins TRBV6-5 and TRBJ1-1; D is perhaps TRBD1 (6 bases). V lost 9 bases and J 5 bases, leaving 19 bases between the germline ends. Per the germline V gene, CDR1 is MNHEY and CDR2 is SVGAGI. The CDR3 runs to 14 residues. CDR3 region: CASRSRGSQTEAFF. The DNA of the CDR3 is TGTGCCAGTAGGTCCAGGGGATCCCAGACTGAAGCTTTCTTT.

J is TRBJ1-1 and V is TRBV6-5, with 8 bases matching TRBD1. Germline assignment: CDR1 MNHEY and CDR2 SVGAGI. V dropped 6 bases and J dropped 1; count of bases not matched to a gene: 4. This CDR3 is 14 amino acids long. This CDR3 is CASRGGTGNTEAFF. For the CDR3, the DNA is TGTGCCAGCAGGGGAGGGACAGGGAACACTGAAGCTTTCTTT.

The rearrangement joins TRBV28 to TRBJ2-5; a possible D gene is TRBD1 (6 bases). Trimming took off 4 bases at V and 5 bases at J, with 11 bases between the two ends. This CDR3 spans 13 amino acids. Germline V CDR1 and CDR2: MDHEN, SYDVKM. This chain's CDR3 is CASSSLGAETQYF. As DNA, the CDR3 is TGTGCCAGCAGTTCCTTGGGGGCGGAGACCCAGTACTTC.

CDR3 region: CASSLTTASNQPQHF. As DNA, the CDR3 is TGTGCCAGCAGCTTAACGACTGCCAGCAATCAGCCCCAGCATTTT. V and J are TRBV7-2 and TRBJ1-5; D gene unclear. The CDR3 consists of 15 residues. V lost 2 bases and J lost 1, with 9 bases in between. The germline V gene has CDR1 SGHTA and CDR2 FQGNSA.

This rearrangement joins TRBV3-1 (or the pseudogene TRBV3-2) to TRBJ2-3; 10 bases line up with TRBD2. Germline loops: CDR1 LGHDT, CDR2 YNNKEL (reference sequence). This CDR3 has 15 residues. Unmatched junction bases numbered 10, after V lost 7 bases and J lost 6 bases. In DNA, the CDR3 is TGTGCCAGCAACGGGCTAGCGGGAGTCCCCGATACGCAGTATTTT. Translation gives CASNGLAGVPDTQYF.

V gene TRBV18 combines with J gene TRBJ1-1; D possibly corresponds to TRBD1 (6 bases). Germline-derived CDR1 and CDR2 are KGHSH and LQKENI. Trimming pared 5 bases from V and 11 bases from J, leaving 15 bases between. The CDR3 loop spans 12 amino acids. This CDR3 reads CASSGDRLDAFF. The CDR3 bases are TGTGCCAGCTCAGGAGACAGGTTGGACGCTTTCTTT.

The rearrangement joins TRBV5-4 to TRBJ2-1; 11 nucleotides match TRBD2. This CDR3 has 17 amino acids. Unmatched junction bases numbered 5, after V lost 3 bases and J lost 0 bases. From germline, CDR1 is SGHNT and CDR2 YYREEE (reference sequence). The CDR3: CASSSTSGVTSYNEQFF. The CDR3, as DNA: TGTGCCAGCAGCTCGACTAGCGGGGTGACCTCCTACAATGAGCAGTTCTTC. Full variable domain (outside the CDR3, taken from reference TRBV5-4 and TRBJ2-1): ETGVTQSPTHLIKTRGQQVTLRCSSQSGHNTVSWYQQALGQGPQFIFQYYREEENGRGNFPPRFSGLQFPNYSSELNVNALELDDSALYLCASSSTSGVTSYNEQFFGPGTRLTVL.

CDR3: CATSEEVVLTESSYNEQFF. CDR3 nucleotides: TGTGCCACCAGTGAGGAAGTGGTGCTTACGGAGAGCTCCTACAATGAGCAGTTCTTC. J is TRBJ2-1 and V is TRBV24-1; no reliable D call. V lost 4 bases and J lost 0, with 21 bases in between. The CDR3 totals 19 residues. Germline CDR1 and CDR2: KGHDR and SFDVKD.

The rearrangement uses TRBV7-2 and TRBJ2-3, with TRBD2 matching 7 bases. The germline V gene has CDR1 SGHTA and CDR2 FQGNSA. The CDR3 covers 15 residues. The junction had 4 bases not matched to a gene; V was cut back by 2 bases and J by 2 bases. DNA for the CDR3: TGTGCCAGCAGCTTAATGAGCGGGACCACAGATACGCAGTATTTT. Translating gives CASSLMSGTTDTQYF.

The gene calls are TRBV5-1 and TRBJ2-2; weak D call: TRBD2 (5 bases). Per germline, CDR1 SGHRS and CDR2 YFSETQ. Deletions cut 0 bases from V and 2 bases from J, with 11 bases between. CDR3 length: 16 amino acids. This chain's CDR3 is CASSLGNSGNTGELFF. DNA of the CDR3: TGCGCCAGCAGCTTGGGAAACTCGGGAAACACCGGGGAGCTGTTTTTT. Full variable domain (rest looked up from reference TRBV5-1 and TRBJ2-2): KAGVTQTPRYLIKTRGQQVTLSCSPISGHRSVSWYQQTPGQGLQFLFEYFSETQRNKGNFPGRFSGRQFSNSRSEMNVSTLELGDSALYLCASSLGNSGNTGELFFGEGSRLTVL.

The chain links TRBV10-1 to TRBJ2-1, with D possibly matching TRBD1 (6 bases). The CDR3 covers 14 residues. V gave up 3 bases and J gave up 6 bases, with 12 bases separating them. The germline CDR1 and CDR2 sequences are WNHNN and SYGVQD (reference sequence). This chain's CDR3 is CASSEQGRGNEQFF. Here the CDR3 DNA reads TGCGCCAGCAGTGAACAGGGAAGAGGCAATGAGCAGTTCTTC.

The chain recombines TRBV6-2 or TRBV6-3 with TRBJ2-7; D is ambiguous. V was clipped by 0 bases and J by 0 bases, with 6 bases between them. The V gene's germline CDR1 is MNHEY and CDR2 SVGEGT. CDR3 length equals 14 residues. The CDR3: CASSYSGSSYEQYF. The CDR3 nucleotides are TGTGCCAGCAGTTACTCGGGCAGCTCCTACGAGCAGTACTTC.

This sequence joins TRBV15 and TRBJ2-1; TRBD2 matches 9 bases. Germline assignment: CDR1 LNHNV and CDR2 YYDKDF (reference sequence). J lost 8 bases, V lost 0 bases, and 5 bases had no gene match. There are 15 residues in the CDR3. Here the CDR3 DNA reads TGTGCCACCAGCAGAGAAGGTAGCGGGAGCTATGAGCAGTTCTTC. Its translation: CATSREGSGSYEQFF. The complete variable domain, with remaining parts taken from reference TRBV15 and TRBJ2-1, reads DAMVIQNPRYQVTQFGKPVTLSCSQTLNHNVMYWYQQKSSQAPKLLFHYYDKDFNNEADTPDNFQSRRPNTSFCFLDIRSPGLGDTAMYLCATSREGSGSYEQFFGPGTRLTVL.

The chain has TRBV6-1 and TRBJ2-7; a possible D gene is TRBD1 (5 bases). In germline, CDR1 is MNHNS, CDR2 SASEGT. Trimming removed 1 base from V and 12 bases from J, with 13 bases in between. The CDR3 totals 12 residues. The CDR3 DNA reads TGTGCCAGCAGTGAAGGGACATCCTTGGGGTACTTC. It specifies CASSEGTSLGYF.

This rearrangement joins TRBV18 to TRBJ2-3, with 7 positions matching TRBD2. Looked up from germline, CDR1 is KGHSH and CDR2 is LQKENI. Trimming cost V 0 bases and J 6 bases; bases outside gene matches: 9. This CDR3 region has 16 residues. The DNA for the CDR3 is TGTGCCAGCTCACCACCGGCGGGAGCCCGGTCGGATACGCAGTATTTT. Protein product: CASSPPAGARSDTQYF.

V gene TRBV15 combines with J gene TRBJ1-4, with TRBD1 matching over 7 bases. CDR1 and CDR2 from the germline V gene are LNHNV and YYDKDF (reference sequence). V gave up 5 bases and J gave up 3 bases; unmatched junction bases: 6. The CDR3 has 15 amino acids. CDR3 amino acids: CATSSPGGPNEKLFF. The CDR3 DNA sequence: TGTGCCACCAGCTCACCAGGGGGTCCTAATGAAAAACTGTTTTTT.

The chain is built from TRBV7-8 and TRBJ2-7; 7 nucleotides match TRBD1. The germline V gene encodes CDR1 SGHVS and CDR2 FQNEAQ. This CDR3 region has 14 residues. Trimming took 1 base from V and 2 from J; bases not matched to a gene: 2. The DNA of the CDR3 is TGTGCCAGCAGCTTAGACAGGGGACCCTACGAGCAGTACTTC. It yields the protein CASSLDRGPYEQYF.

The chain links TRBV4-1 to TRBJ2-2, with TRBD2 matching over 10 bases. The junction had 2 bases not matched to a gene; V was cut back by 1 base and J by 0 bases. CDR3 size: 17 residues. CDR1 and CDR2 (germline): MGHRA, YSYEKL. CDR3 bases: TGCGCCAGCAGCCAAGCTCTAGCGGGAGCGAACACCGGGGAGCTGTTTTTT. It specifies CASSQALAGANTGELFF.

The J gene is TRBJ1-3, the V gene TRBV6-2 or TRBV6-3; 8 nucleotides match TRBD1. V lost 4 bases and J lost 1; bases outside the gene matches: 6. This CDR3 region has 16 residues. Germline loops: CDR1 MNHEY, CDR2 SVGEGT. CDR3 in DNA: TGTGCCAGCAGTTCACCGGGACAGGTATCTGGAAACACCATATATTTT. Its translation: CASSSPGQVSGNTIYF.

There are a few counts of this clone. V and J are TRBV5-1 and TRBJ2-7, with D maybe TRBD2 (6 bases). The CDR3 runs to 17 residues. Deletions cut 5 bases from V and 1 base from J, with 22 bases between. CDR1 is SGHRS and CDR2 is YFSETQ in the germline V gene. CDR3 bases: TGCGCCAGCAGGCCGCCGGGACTCGAAACCGGGTCCTACGAGCAGTACTTC. Protein product: CASRPPGLETGSYEQYF.

The chain joins TRBV5-1 to TRBJ1-5, with TRBD1 matching 8 bases. The CDR3 length is 15 residues. V lost 2 bases to trimming and J lost 4 bases; unmatched junction nucleotides: 5. Germline CDR1 and CDR2: SGHRS and YFSETQ. The CDR3 region is CASSLGGQGNQPQHF. The CDR3 DNA reads TGCGCCAGCAGCTTAGGAGGACAGGGAAATCAGCCCCAGCATTTT.

The J gene is TRBJ1-3, the V gene TRBV6-1; D gene unclear. Germline CDR1 is MNHNS and CDR2 is SASEGT. The V end was cut by 0 bases, the J end by 0 bases, with 6 bases between. The CDR3 covers 15 residues. CDR3 region: CASSEAADSGNTIYF. The DNA for the CDR3 is TGTGCCAGCAGTGAAGCGGCAGACTCTGGAAACACCATATATTTT.

This clone was seen just once. The CDR3 region is CASSPAGGLNEQFF. CDR3 DNA sequence: TGTGCCAGCAGCCCCGCGGGAGGACTCAATGAGCAGTTCTTC. This sequence joins TRBV3-1 (or the pseudogene TRBV3-2) and TRBJ2-1; 8 nucleotides line up with TRBD2. The germline gives CDR1 LGHDT, CDR2 YNNKEL (reference sequence). The CDR3 spans 14 residues. With 4 bases clipped from V and 6 bases from J, the junction kept 5 bases outside the gene matches.

The gene calls are TRBV3-1 (or the pseudogene TRBV3-2) and TRBJ2-4; possibly TRBD1 for D (5 bases). V dropped 6 bases and J dropped 0 bases, with 24 bases sitting between them. CDR3 size: 19 residues. Germline V gene sequence: CDR1 LGHDT, CDR2 YNNKEL (reference sequence). The DNA for the CDR3 is TGTGCCAGCAGTAAGTGGGTAAAGACAGATTTCTTAGCCAAAAACATTCAGTACTTC. This sequence encodes CASSKWVKTDFLAKNIQYF.

The rearrangement joins TRBV3-1 (or the pseudogene TRBV3-2) to TRBJ2-7, with D unresolved. V was trimmed by 1 base and J by 4 bases, leaving 14 bases between them. CDR3 length: 15 amino acids. Germline lookup yields CDR1 LGHDT and CDR2 YNNKEL (reference sequence). CDR3 sequence: CASSQGLPRDYEQYF. CDR3 DNA: TGTGCCAGCAGCCAAGGCCTTCCACGAGATTACGAGCAGTACTTC.